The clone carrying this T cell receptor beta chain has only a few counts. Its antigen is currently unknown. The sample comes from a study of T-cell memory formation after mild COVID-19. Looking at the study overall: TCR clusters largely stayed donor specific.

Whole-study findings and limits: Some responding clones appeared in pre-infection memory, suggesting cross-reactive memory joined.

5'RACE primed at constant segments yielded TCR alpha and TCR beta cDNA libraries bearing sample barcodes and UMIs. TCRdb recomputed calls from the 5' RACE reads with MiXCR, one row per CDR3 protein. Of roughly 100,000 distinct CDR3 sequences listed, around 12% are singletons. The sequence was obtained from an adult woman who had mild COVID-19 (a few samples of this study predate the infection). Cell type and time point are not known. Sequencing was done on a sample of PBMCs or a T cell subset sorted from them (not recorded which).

This CDR3 reads CASSFAQSYEQYF. The CDR3 region has the DNA TGTGCCAGCAGTTTCGCACAGTCCTACGAGCAGTACTTC. The V call is TRBV12-3 or TRBV12-4, the J call TRBJ2-7; no reliable D call. V was cut by 3 bases and J by 1 base, with 7 bases left in between. The CDR3 has 13 amino acids.